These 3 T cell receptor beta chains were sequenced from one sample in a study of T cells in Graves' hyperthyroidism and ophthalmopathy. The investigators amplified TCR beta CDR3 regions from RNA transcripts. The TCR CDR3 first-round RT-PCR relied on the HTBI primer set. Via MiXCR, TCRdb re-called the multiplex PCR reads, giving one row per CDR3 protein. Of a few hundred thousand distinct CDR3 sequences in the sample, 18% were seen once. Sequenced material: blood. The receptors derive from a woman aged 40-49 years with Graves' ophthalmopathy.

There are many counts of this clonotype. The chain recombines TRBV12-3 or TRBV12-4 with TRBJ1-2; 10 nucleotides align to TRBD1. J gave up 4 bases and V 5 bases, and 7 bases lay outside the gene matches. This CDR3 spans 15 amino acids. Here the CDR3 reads CASSKGTGDFYGYTF. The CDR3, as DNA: TGTGCCAGCAGTAAGGGGACAGGGGATTTCTATGGCTACACCTTC.

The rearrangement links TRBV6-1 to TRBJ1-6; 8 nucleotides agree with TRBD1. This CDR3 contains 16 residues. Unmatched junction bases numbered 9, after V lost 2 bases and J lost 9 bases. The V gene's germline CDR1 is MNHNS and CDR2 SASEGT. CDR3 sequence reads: CASSEMVRGLGSPLHF. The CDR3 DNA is TGTGCCAGCAGTGAAATGGTCAGGGGGCTCGGTTCACCCCTCCACTTT.

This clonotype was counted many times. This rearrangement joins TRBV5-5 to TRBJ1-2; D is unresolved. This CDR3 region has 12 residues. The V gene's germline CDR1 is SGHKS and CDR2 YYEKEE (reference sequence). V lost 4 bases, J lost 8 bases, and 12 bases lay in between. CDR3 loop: CASSPTWNGYTF. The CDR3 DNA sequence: TGTGCCAGCAGCCCCACCTGGAACGGCTACACCTTC. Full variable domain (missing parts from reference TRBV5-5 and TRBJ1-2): DAGVTQSPTHLIKTRGQQVTLRCSPISGHKSVSWYQQVLGQGPQFIFQYYEKEERGRGNFPDRFSARQFPNYSSELNVNALLLGDSALYLCASSPTWNGYTFGSGTRLTVV.